The 22 T cell receptor beta chains below come from one sample, sequenced in a study of cytomegalovirus exposure and HLA in healthy donors. Vbeta (60) and Jbeta (13) primers were used in the PCR. Assay: immunoSEQ multiplex PCR; the TCRdb copy retains only in-frame clones and omits some. The repertoire includes approximately 120,000 clones, 15% to 20% of them detected once, and roughly 2.7% sits in the top ten. Input material: PBMCs. The receptors shown here come from a female donor in good health and CMV-seropositive.

This clone was observed a handful of times. V usage is TRBV4-1 and J usage is TRBJ2-5, with a weak D call TRBD2 (7 bases). CDR1 and CDR2 (germline): MGHRA, YSYEKL. The V end was cut by 4 bases, the J end by 3 bases, with 21 bases between. The CDR3 contains 17 residues. The DNA for the CDR3 is TGCGCCAGCAGCCTGGATCCTTCGGGGGGCTTGGAAGAGACCCAGTACTTC. Encoded protein: CASSLDPSGGLEETQYF.

This chain joins TRBV28 and TRBJ2-6, with D maybe TRBD2 (6 bases). V was shortened by 3 bases and J by 1 base, with 19 bases between the two germline ends. The CDR3 loop spans 19 amino acids. Germline V gene data show CDR1 as MDHEN and CDR2 as SYDVKM. The CDR3 reads CASSFFGYTGGSGANVLTF. The CDR3, as DNA: TGTGCCAGCAGTTTTTTTGGTTACACCGGGGGTTCTGGGGCCAACGTCCTGACTTTC.

In this sample, this clone turned up a few times. The CDR3 loop is CATSRFVGGGSTGELFF. The CDR3 DNA reads as TGTGCCACCAGCAGATTCGTCGGAGGGGGCAGTACCGGGGAGCTGTTTTTT. The V and J genes are TRBV15 and TRBJ2-2; tentative D call: TRBD1 (7 bases). V was shortened by 2 bases and J by 5 bases, with 18 bases between the two germline ends. Germline CDR1 is LNHNV and CDR2 is YYDKDF (reference sequence). There are 17 residues in the CDR3.

The V gene is TRBV4-2, the J gene TRBJ2-7; TRBD1 matches 11 bases. CDR3 length: 14 residues. V lost 1 base and J lost 6; bases outside the gene matches: 2. CDR1 is LGHNA, CDR2 YNFKEQ, per germline. The CDR3 DNA is TGTGCCAGCAGCCAAGTGGGACAGGGGGGCGAGCAGTACTTC. Protein sequence: CASSQVGQGGEQYF.

The V and J genes are TRBV5-1 and TRBJ1-1, with D possibly matching TRBD1 (5 bases). The V and J ends lost 4 bases and 7 bases respectively, with 11 bases between them. Germline CDR1 reads SGHRS; CDR2 reads YFSETQ. CDR3 length equals 12 residues. The CDR3 reads CASSLLDSEAFF. CDR3 bases: TGCGCCAGCAGCCTACTTGACAGTGAAGCTTTCTTT.

A few counts support this clone. This chain uses TRBV29-1 with TRBJ2-1; tentatively, D is TRBD2 (6 bases). Germline-derived CDR1 and CDR2 are SQVTM and ANQGSEA. The germline V and J ends were trimmed by 6 bases and 7 bases, with 13 bases remaining between them. This CDR3 comprises 12 residues. The CDR3 loop is CSVDPRGNEQFF. CDR3 nucleotide sequence: TGCAGCGTCGACCCCCGGGGGAATGAGCAGTTCTTC.

Here the CDR3 reads CASSPPTSFEQYF. DNA for the CDR3: TGTGCCAGCAGCCCGCCGACATCATTCGAGCAGTACTTC. This rearrangement joins TRBV5-4 to TRBJ2-7; D gene ambiguous. From germline, CDR1 is SGHNT and CDR2 YYREEE (reference sequence). The CDR3 extends over 13 amino acids. V lost 4 bases, J lost 6 bases, and 14 bases lay in between.

A few counts support this clone. The CDR3 protein is CASSLDRNYNEQFF. Here the CDR3 DNA reads TGTGCCAGCAGCCTAGACAGGAACTACAATGAGCAGTTCTTC. The V gene is TRBV2, the J gene TRBJ2-1; D is possibly TRBD1 (6 bases). The CDR3 is 14 residues long. The germline V gene has CDR1 SNHLY and CDR2 FYNNEI. Trimming shortened V by 6 bases and J by 3 bases, and 12 bases separated the two germline ends.

The rearrangement joins TRBV6-1 to TRBJ1-1, with 7 bases matching TRBD1. This CDR3 spans 15 amino acids. The V and J ends lost 1 base and 3 bases, in that order; junction bases with no gene match: 5. Looked up from germline, CDR1 is MNHNS and CDR2 is SASEGT. The CDR3 coding sequence is TGTGCCAGCAGTGAAGGCAAGGGGGCGGACACTGAAGCTTTCTTT. It encodes CASSEGKGADTEAFF.

The chain combines TRBV4-2 with TRBJ2-5; D is perhaps TRBD1 (6 bases). Germline V lookup: CDR1 LGHNA, CDR2 YNFKEQ. CDR3 length: 16 amino acids. V was trimmed by 1 base and J by 4 bases, leaving 16 bases between them. CDR3 nucleotides: TGTGCCAGCAGCCAAGGACCACAGGGTGGAGGAGAGACCCAGTACTTC. Encoded protein: CASSQGPQGGGETQYF.

This clone was seen a handful of times. The chain recombines TRBV4-2 with TRBJ2-1, with 10 bases lining up with TRBD2. Looked up from germline, CDR1 is LGHNA and CDR2 is YNFKEQ. Trimming at V came to 8 bases and at J to 3 bases, leaving 10 bases not matched to a gene. The CDR3 has 16 residues. Here the CDR3 reads CASGGSGRVVYNEQFF. The CDR3, as DNA: TGTGCCAGCGGGGGGAGCGGGAGGGTTGTCTACAATGAGCAGTTCTTC.

The rearrangement joins TRBV7-9 to TRBJ2-3; the D is unclear. The length of the CDR3 is 14 residues. Per germline, CDR1 SEHNR and CDR2 FQNEAQ (reference sequence). V gave up 3 bases and J gave up 5 bases, with 12 bases separating them. CDR3 nucleotides: TGTGCCAGCAGCTTTAATTTCCCGGGAGATACGCAGTATTTT. Translating gives CASSFNFPGDTQYF.

This clone has more than one count but fewer than ten. The chain combines TRBV7-2 with TRBJ2-1, with 7 bases aligning to TRBD2. Trimming removed 8 bases from V and 2 bases from J; junction bases left unmatched: 6. The CDR3 has 14 amino acids. Germline lookup yields CDR1 SGHTA and CDR2 FQGNSA. The DNA for the CDR3 is TGTGCCAGCCTACGGGAGGACACCTACAATGAGCAGTTCTTC. It is translated as CASLREDTYNEQFF.

The V call is TRBV29-1, the J call TRBJ2-3; 7 nucleotides agree with TRBD1. The CDR3 extends over 13 amino acids. Unmatched junction bases numbered 6, after V lost 7 bases and J lost 2 bases. Germline V gives CDR1 SQVTM, CDR2 ANQGSEA. CDR3 DNA sequence: TGCAGCGCCTGGGACAGACTCACAGATACGCAGTATTTT. Translating it yields CSAWDRLTDTQYF.

This clone showed up just a few times. The V call is TRBV7-2, the J call TRBJ2-5; tentatively, D is TRBD1 (7 bases). The CDR3 has 14 amino acids. Trimming cost V 2 bases and J 2 bases, with 9 bases left between them. Per germline, CDR1 SGHTA and CDR2 FQGNSA. Written as DNA, the CDR3 is TGTGCCAGCAGCTTACAGGGGGGTCAAGAGACCCAGTACTTC. Translated, it gives CASSLQGGQETQYF.

The chain recombines TRBV9 with TRBJ2-3; 7 bases are a match to TRBD1. Germline loops: CDR1 SGDLS, CDR2 YYNGEE. This CDR3 contains 13 residues. J lost 5 bases, V lost 0 bases, and 0 bases had no gene match. The CDR3 coding sequence is TGTGCCAGCAGCGTAGGGACAGGAGATACGCAGTATTTT. This codes for CASSVGTGDTQYF.

The sample holds a few counts of this clone. The chain recombines TRBV5-1 with TRBJ2-7; TRBD2 matches 11 bases. This CDR3 contains 15 residues. Per the germline V gene, CDR1 is SGHRS and CDR2 is YFSETQ. V shed 2 bases, J shed 6 bases, and the junction held 7 bases outside the gene matches. The CDR3 DNA reads TGCGCCAGCAGCTTTACTAGCGGGGGCTCCCCCGAGCAGTACTTC. Translated: CASSFTSGGSPEQYF.

The J gene is TRBJ2-1, the V gene TRBV27, with a weak D call TRBD1 (6 bases). This CDR3 has 14 residues. V lost 2 bases and J 6 bases, leaving 11 bases between the germline ends. Per the germline V gene, CDR1 is MNHEY and CDR2 is SMNVEV (reference sequence). DNA of the CDR3: TGTGCCAGCAGTTTAGTTAGGGGGAGCAATGAGCAGTTCTTC. Translated, it gives CASSLVRGSNEQFF.

The V call is TRBV9, the J call TRBJ1-2; tentative D call: TRBD1 (5 bases). This CDR3 has 15 amino acids. The V end was cut by 0 bases, the J end by 4 bases, with 13 bases between. Per the germline V gene, CDR1 is SGDLS and CDR2 is YYNGEE. The CDR3 region has the DNA TGTGCCAGCAGCGTAGATTCTTCAGGGTCCTATGGCTACACCTTC. This translates into CASSVDSSGSYGYTF.

The J gene is TRBJ1-2, the V gene TRBV19, with TRBD1 matching 7 bases. The germline gives CDR1 LNHDA, CDR2 SQIVND (reference sequence). Losses at the gene ends were 8 bases for V and 4 bases for J; bases not matched to a gene: 1. CDR3 length equals 11 residues. The CDR3 region is CASWDSYGYTF. The CDR3 DNA sequence: TGTGCCAGTTGGGACAGCTATGGCTACACCTTC.

Only a few counts were recorded for this clone. The chain employs TRBV5-4 and TRBJ1-2, with 7 nucleotides matching TRBD1. The ends lost 5 bases at V and 6 bases at J; junction bases unmatched: 10. Germline-derived CDR1 and CDR2 are SGHNT and YYREEE (reference sequence). The CDR3 sequence is 14 residues long. In nucleotides, the CDR3 is TGTGCCAGCAGACGAGACAGGGCCTGGGATGGCTACACCTTC. Translation: CASRRDRAWDGYTF.

This clone was counted a single time. The rearrangement uses TRBV19 and TRBJ2-7; the D gene is possibly TRBD2 (5 bases). The germline gives CDR1 LNHDA, CDR2 SQIVND (reference sequence). CDR3 length equals 16 residues. V was trimmed by 3 bases and J by 0 bases, leaving 15 bases between them. DNA of the CDR3: TGTGCCAGTAGTATTAAAAGAGGGTACGGCTCCTACGAGCAGTACTTC. This codes for CASSIKRGYGSYEQYF. Based on the CDR3 plus reference TRBV19 and TRBJ2-7, the full variable domain is DGGITQSPKYLFRKEGQNVTLSCEQNLNHDAMYWYRQDPGQGLRLIYYSQIVNDFQKGDIAEGYSVSREKKESFPLTVTSAQKNPTAFYLCASSIKRGYGSYEQYFGPGTRLTVT.